The 19 T cell receptor beta chains reported below all come from one sample, sequenced in a study of T-cell reconstitution after alpha-beta-depleted transplantation in children. The authors prepared the TCRbeta library with unique molecular identifiers. TCRdb called the PCR reads again in MiXCR, with one record for every CDR3 protein. The table includes approximately 220,000 distinct CDR3 sequences, around a sixth detected once. Specimen: PBMCs, mostly from graft donor cells, collected 360 days after TCRalphabeta/CD19-depleted stem cell transplant. The receptors shown here come from a male patient between 2 and 9 years old who had a stem cell transplant for acute lymphoblastic leukemia, so the T cells may come from the graft donor.

Ten or more counts support this clonotype. The rearrangement joins TRBV5-5 to TRBJ2-5, with D perhaps matching TRBD1 (6 bases). V shed 3 bases and J shed 2 bases, with 20 bases lying between them. CDR3 length equals 17 residues. Germline V gene sequence: CDR1 SGHKS, CDR2 YYEKEE (reference sequence). The DNA of the CDR3 is TGTGCCAGCAGCTCCCCAGGTAGGGGACATTCACAAGAGACCCAGTACTTC. Translated: CASSSPGRGHSQETQYF. The full variable domain, its missing parts supplied by reference TRBV5-5 and TRBJ2-5, is DAGVTQSPTHLIKTRGQQVTLRCSPISGHKSVSWYQQVLGQGPQFIFQYYEKEERGRGNFPDRFSARQFPNYSSELNVNALLLGDSALYLCASSSPGRGHSQETQYFGPGTRLLVL.

This clonotype was seen ten or more times. CDR3 sequence: CSSDPGTANTEAFF. For the CDR3, the DNA is TGCAGCTCCGACCCCGGGACAGCGAACACTGAAGCTTTCTTT. The V call is TRBV29-1, the J call TRBJ1-1; 7 nucleotides agree with TRBD1. The junction had 10 bases not matched to a gene; V was cut back by 8 bases and J by 1 base. The CDR3 is 14 amino acids. Germline CDR1 and CDR2: SQVTM and ANQGSEA.

CDR3 coding DNA: TGCAGCGTTGTGACAGGGACGTTCGATGGGGCCAACGTCCTGACTTTC. Translation: CSVVTGTFDGANVLTF. V and J are TRBV29-1 and TRBJ2-6; TRBD1 agrees at 7 bases. Germline trimming cut 4 bases from V and 3 bases from J; bases unmatched to any gene: 9. Germline V gives CDR1 SQVTM, CDR2 ANQGSEA. This CDR3 is built from 16 residues.

This clonotype showed up just a few times. This chain uses TRBV2 with TRBJ1-2, with 9 positions matching TRBD1. This CDR3 region has 16 residues. Per the germline V gene, CDR1 is SNHLY and CDR2 is FYNNEI. After removal of 7 bases from V and 3 bases from J, the junction contained 12 bases not matched to a gene. In DNA form, the CDR3 reads TGTGCCAGCACCAGGGACAGGGCCCCGATTTACTATGGCTACACCTTC. Residues: CASTRDRAPIYYGYTF.

The chain links TRBV6-5 to TRBJ2-5; tentatively, D is TRBD1 (5 bases). The V end lost 2 bases, the J end lost 2 bases, and 9 bases lay between the germline ends. Germline lookup yields CDR1 MNHEY and CDR2 SVGAGI. CDR3 length: 14 amino acids. CDR3: CASSYVQGQETQYF. The CDR3 DNA reads TGTGCCAGCAGTTACGTGCAGGGTCAAGAGACCCAGTACTTC.

This clonotype showed up just a few times. The CDR3 region is CASSLAGTNYEQYF. CDR3 nucleotide sequence: TGCGCCAGCAGCTTGGCAGGGACGAACTACGAGCAGTACTTC. The genes are TRBV5-1 and TRBJ2-7; either TRBD1 or TRBD2 may supply D (5 bases each). V lost 0 bases and J lost 3, with 10 bases in between. This CDR3 has 14 amino acids. CDR1 and CDR2 from the germline V gene are SGHRS and YFSETQ.

The rearrangement joins TRBV7-9 to TRBJ1-2, with 8 bases matching TRBD1. This CDR3 spans 14 amino acids. With 11 bases clipped from V and 2 bases from J, the junction kept 10 bases outside the gene matches. Germline V CDR1 and CDR2: SEHNR, FQNEAQ (reference sequence). The DNA for the CDR3 is TGTGCCGGTCAACAGGGGGAAGTCAACTATGGCTACACCTTC. The encoded protein is CAGQQGEVNYGYTF.

As concerns this clonotype: A junction boundary mismatches the germline segment, possibly from a read error. CDR3 sequence reads: CASNQLAGGLNTQYF. The CDR3 coding sequence is TGCGCCAGCAACCAACTAGCGGGGGGTTTAAATACGCAGTATTTT. V and J are TRBV4-1 and TRBJ2-3; 12 bases align to TRBD2. The germline gives CDR1 MGHRA, CDR2 YSYEKL. The CDR3 runs to 15 residues.

This clonotype was counted between two and nine times. This rearrangement joins TRBV27 to TRBJ1-4; the match to TRBD1 covers 9 bases. V shed 5 bases, J shed 10 bases, and the junction held 11 bases outside the gene matches. The CDR3 loop spans 15 amino acids. Germline V gives CDR1 MNHEY, CDR2 SMNVEV (reference sequence). The CDR3 sequence is CASSPNSGQGAKLFF. CDR3 nucleotide sequence: TGTGCCAGCAGTCCGAACTCGGGACAGGGAGCAAAACTGTTTTTT.

This clonotype was recorded a few times. V usage is TRBV12-3 or TRBV12-4 and J usage is TRBJ2-1; D is unresolved. The V gene lost 5 bases and the J gene lost 5 bases, with 13 bases spanning the gap. The CDR3 consists of 14 residues. In nucleotides, the CDR3 is TGTGCCAGCAGTCCTACAGTTCCGGACAATGAGCAGTTCTTC. The encoded protein is CASSPTVPDNEQFF.

This clonotype was seen a few times. V usage is TRBV5-6 and J usage is TRBJ1-1; D is unresolved. Germline CDR1 is SGHDT and CDR2 is YYEEEE. V was pared by 4 bases and J by 3 bases, with 7 bases between. This CDR3 comprises 12 residues. CDR3 nucleotides: TGTGCCAGCAGCACAGCTTACACTGAAGCTTTCTTT. It is translated as CASSTAYTEAFF. Full variable domain (missing parts from reference TRBV5-6 and TRBJ1-1): DAGVTQSPTHLIKTRGQQVTLRCSPKSGHDTVSWYQQALGQGPQFIFQYYEEEERQRGNFPDRFSGHQFPNYSSELNVNALLLGDSALYLCASSTAYTEAFFGQGTRLTVV.

This clonotype occurred a few times. This chain connects TRBV3-1 to TRBJ2-7; 10 bases map to TRBD2. With V trimmed by 5 bases and J by 3 bases, 10 bases remained unmatched. This CDR3 has 16 residues. Germline CDR1 is LGHDT and CDR2 is YNNKEL (reference sequence). Here the CDR3 reads CASSYDRTSGDYEQYF. CDR3 nucleotides: TGTGCCAGCAGCTATGACAGGACTAGCGGTGACTACGAGCAGTACTTC.

Turning to this clonotype: Given a much more abundant clone one base away, this may be a read error. The chain has TRBV28 and TRBJ2-3; perhaps D is TRBD1 or TRBD2 (5 bases each). This CDR3 contains 17 residues. In germline, CDR1 is MDHEN, CDR2 SYDVKM. The CDR3 DNA reads as TGTGCCAGCAGTTTTCCCGGACACGCTGCTAGCACATATACGCAGTATTTT. It is translated as CASSFPGHAASTYTQYF. Full variable domain (missing parts from reference TRBV28 and TRBJ2-3): DVKVTQSSRYLVKRTGEKVFLECVQDMDHENMFWYRQDPGLGLRLIYFSYDVKMKEKGDIPEGYSVSREKKERFSLILESASTNQTSMYLCASSFPGHAASTYTQYFGPGTRLTVL.

This clonotype was detected only a few times. V and J are TRBV28 and TRBJ1-2, with a weak D call TRBD1 (5 bases). The CDR3 has 16 residues. Germline CDR1 is MDHEN and CDR2 is SYDVKM. V gave up 6 bases and J gave up 4 bases, with 21 bases separating them. DNA of the CDR3: TGTGCCAGCAGCCTCTTGGCGGGGTGGGGCTCCTATGGCTACACCTTC. Translation gives CASSLLAGWGSYGYTF.

This clonotype was counted at least ten times. The genes are TRBV20-1 and TRBJ2-7, with D perhaps matching TRBD1 (5 bases). The CDR3 sequence is 13 residues long. Trimming left V 3 bases short and J 2 bases short, with 11 bases between. Germline CDR1 is DFQATT and CDR2 is SNEGSKA (reference sequence). Here the CDR3 reads CSASKDRTYEQYF. As DNA, the CDR3 is TGCAGTGCTAGTAAAGACAGAACCTACGAGCAGTACTTC.

This chain connects TRBV5-1 to TRBJ2-7, with TRBD1 identical over 9 bases. CDR1 and CDR2 from the germline V gene are SGHRS and YFSETQ. V trimming: 4 bases; J trimming: 3 bases; junction bases outside the gene matches: 11. The CDR3 is 16 amino acids. The CDR3 spells CASSLYSGTGNYEQYF. As DNA, the CDR3 is TGCGCCAGCAGCCTGTACTCCGGGACAGGGAACTACGAGCAGTACTTC.

This clonotype was picked up a small number of times. The chain carries TRBV29-1 and TRBJ2-3, with 9 bases matching TRBD2. There are 14 residues in the CDR3. With V trimmed by 4 bases and J by 1 base, 3 bases remained unmatched. Germline CDR1 and CDR2: SQVTM and ANQGSEA. The CDR3 loop reads CSVVQRGGTDTQYF. For the CDR3, the DNA is TGCAGCGTTGTCCAGCGGGGGGGCACAGATACGCAGTATTTT.

This clonotype has only a few counts. V gene TRBV7-2 combines with J gene TRBJ2-1, with D possibly TRBD2 on 6 matching bases. Germline V CDR1 and CDR2: SGHTA, FQGNSA. The germline V and J ends were trimmed by 5 bases and 0 bases, with 14 bases remaining between them. The CDR3 is 16 amino acids. As DNA, the CDR3 is TGTGCCAGCAGCCCGCCAGCGGGCAACTCCTACAATGAGCAGTTCTTC. Translation gives CASSPPAGNSYNEQFF. Using reference TRBV7-2 and TRBJ2-1 for the parts outside the CDR3, the full variable domain is GAGVSQSPSNKVTEKGKDVELRCDPISGHTALYWYRQSLGQGLEFLIYFQGNSAPDKSGLPSDRFSAERTGGSVSTLTIQRTQQEDSAVYLCASSPPAGNSYNEQFFGPGTRLTVL.

This clonotype was recorded a few times. The chain recombines TRBV29-1 with TRBJ2-3; D possibly corresponds to TRBD2 (5 bases). CDR1 and CDR2 from the germline V gene are SQVTM and ANQGSEA. The CDR3 has 13 amino acids. Trimming left V 7 bases short and J 0 bases short, with 11 bases between. The CDR3 here is CSGGRTSTDTQYF. CDR3 sequence (DNA): TGCAGCGGCGGACGGACTAGCACAGATACGCAGTATTTT.